Listed here are 24 T cell receptor beta chains from one sample, sequenced in a study of glioma-infiltrating T cells. Using RNA template, CDR3s of TCR alpha and beta were amplified with iRepertoire arm-PCR. One entry per CDR3 protein results from TCRdb running MiXCR on the multiplex PCR reads. The table has around 99,000 distinct CDR3 sequences, under 30% seen once. The sequenced material came from glioma tissue, nonneoplastic brain tissue, or PBMCs (not recorded which). These receptors all come from a human donor with low-grade glioma or glioblastoma, undergoing nonglioma brain surgery, or in good health (not recorded which).

This clonotype was seen more than once but under ten times. Possible read error: a much larger clone is one base away. The chain joins TRBV28 to TRBJ1-2; no definite D call. Germline V gives CDR1 MDHEN, CDR2 SYDVKM. This CDR3 comprises 13 residues. Trimming removed 5 bases from V and 6 bases from J, with 13 bases in between. The DNA for the CDR3 is TGTGCCAGCAGTCTGGCTAGGTCGGATGGCTACACCTTC. This translates into CASSLARSDGYTF.

The V call is TRBV20-1, the J call TRBJ2-5; 13 bases agree with TRBD2. This CDR3 comprises 15 residues. J gave up 4 bases and V 5 bases, and 7 bases lay outside the gene matches. CDR1 and CDR2 from the germline V gene are DFQATT and SNEGSKA (reference sequence). DNA for the CDR3: TGCAGTGCTCGAGGGACTAGCGGGACGGGAGAGACCCAGTACTTC. This sequence encodes CSARGTSGTGETQYF.

Comment on this clonotype: One end of the junction is discordant with germline, which a read error may explain. The V gene is TRBV3-1, the J gene TRBJ2-3, with a tentative D call TRBD1 (5 bases). The CDR3 is made up of 11 amino acids. Germline loops: CDR1 LGHDT, CDR2 YNNKEL (reference sequence). The CDR3 DNA reads TGTGCCAGCAGCCTGACAGATGCGCAGTATTTT. Its protein is CASSLTDAQYF.

This clonotype was detected many times. The V and J genes are TRBV28 and TRBJ1-6; 9 bases agree with TRBD1. The CDR3 is 16 amino acids. Germline CDR1 is MDHEN and CDR2 is SYDVKM. The V gene end was trimmed by 3 bases and the J gene end by 11 bases; junction bases not matched to a gene: 11. In DNA, the CDR3 is TGTGCCAGCAGTTTGGGGCTAACGGGACAGGGTCCACCCCTCCACTTT. This gives the protein CASSLGLTGQGPPLHF.

This clonotype was recorded many times. V usage is TRBV29-1 and J usage is TRBJ1-1; TRBD1 agrees at 9 bases. Germline V gene sequence: CDR1 SQVTM, CDR2 ANQGSEA. V was clipped by 4 bases and J by 0 bases; unmatched bases: 9. The CDR3 is made up of 16 amino acids. The CDR3 region is CSVVGDRATLNTEAFF. The DNA of the CDR3 is TGCAGCGTTGTGGGGGACAGGGCCACATTGAACACTGAAGCTTTCTTT. The full variable domain, in which reference TRBV29-1 and TRBJ1-1 provide the parts outside the CDR3, is SAVISQKPSRDICQRGTSLTIQCQVDSQVTMMFWYRQQPGQSLTLIATANQGSEATYESGFVIDKFPISRPNLTFSTLTVSNMSPEDSSIYLCSVVGDRATLNTEAFFGQGTRLTVV.

This clonotype was recorded at least ten times. V gene TRBV6-8 combines with J gene TRBJ2-3, with 9 bases lining up with TRBD2. Germline trimming cut 6 bases from V and 4 bases from J; bases unmatched to any gene: 32. Germline V gene data show CDR1 as MNHGY and CDR2 as SAAAGT. The CDR3 has 23 residues. CDR3 sequence reads: CASSETRCSGRLPRNRSADTQYF. The DNA of the CDR3 is TGTGCCAGCAGCGAGACGAGGTGTAGCGGGAGACTCCCAAGGAATCGCTCCGCAGATACGCAGTATTTT.

Note on this clonotype: This may come from a read error, since a much larger clone is one base off. The chain recombines TRBV5-1 with TRBJ1-1; D unclear. The CDR3 is made up of 19 amino acids. Germline values: CDR1 SGHRS, CDR2 YFSETQ. The germline V and J ends were trimmed by 8 bases and 0 bases, with 29 bases remaining between them. The CDR3 spells CARSHPDGLSAELNTEAFF. The CDR3, as DNA: TGCGCCAGAAGCCATCCGGATGGATTGAGCGCGGAATTGAACACTGAAGCTTTCTTT.

In regard to this clonotype: Given a much more abundant clone one base away, this may be a read error. The V call is TRBV5-1, the J call TRBJ2-3, with TRBD1 as a possible D gene (6 bases). CDR3 size: 14 residues. Germline loops: CDR1 SGHRS, CDR2 YFSETQ. The CDR3 DNA sequence: TGCGCCAGCGGGGTAGGACAGCTCACAGATACGCAGTGTTTT. It translates to CASGVGQLTDTQCF. The full variable domain, completed using reference TRBV5-1 and TRBJ2-3, is KAGVTQTPRYLIKTRGQQVTLSCSPISGHRSVSWYQQTPGQGLQFLFEYFSETQRNKGNFPGRFSGRQFSNSRSEMNVSTLELGDSALYLCASGVGQLTDTQCFGPGTRLTVL.

Ten or more counts support this clonotype. The rearrangement joins TRBV4-1 to TRBJ1-1; D not certain. CDR1 is MGHRA, CDR2 YSYEKL, per germline. The CDR3 loop spans 15 amino acids. Between the trimmed V and J ends, which lost 4 bases and 0 bases, there was a span of 12 bases. CDR3 protein: CASSLGSSVNTEAFF. CDR3 in DNA: TGCGCCAGCAGCCTGGGCTCTTCAGTGAACACTGAAGCTTTCTTT.

The chain recombines TRBV29-1 with TRBJ2-7; no clear D. Germline V gene data show CDR1 as SQVTM and CDR2 as ANQGSEA. CDR3 length: 11 amino acids. V lost 4 bases and J lost 3, with 7 bases in between. CDR3 in DNA: TGCAGCGTTGGATGGGACTACGAGCAGTACTTC. Protein sequence: CSVGWDYEQYF.

This clonotype has a count of ten or more. The chain is built from TRBV12-3 or TRBV12-4 and TRBJ1-2, with D maybe TRBD1 (6 bases). Trimming pared 4 bases from V and 5 bases from J, leaving 14 bases between. The CDR3 covers 14 residues. In DNA form, the CDR3 reads TGTGCCAGCAGTTCAGATCTGGGGGCGTATGGCTACACCTTC. This translates into CASSSDLGAYGYTF.

This clonotype was counted at least ten times. The rearrangement joins TRBV20-1 to TRBJ1-1; a possible D gene is TRBD1 (5 bases). The ends were cut back, 1 base at V and 4 bases at J, with 16 bases in the middle. The CDR3 covers 15 residues. Germline V gene sequence: CDR1 DFQATT, CDR2 SNEGSKA (reference sequence). The CDR3, as DNA: TGCAGTGCTAGAGTCTTTTCCGGGGGGAGCACTGAAGCTTTCTTT. This codes for CSARVFSGGSTEAFF.

This clonotype was seen many times. The chain uses TRBV28 and TRBJ2-7; no reliable D call. The CDR3 totals 13 residues. V gave up 8 bases and J gave up 0 bases, with 11 bases separating them. Germline V gene sequence: CDR1 MDHEN, CDR2 SYDVKM. The CDR3 reads CASSWADSYEQYF. As DNA, the CDR3 is TGTGCCAGCTCTTGGGCGGACTCCTACGAGCAGTACTTC.

This clonotype was seen ten or more times. CDR3 residues: CASRLAGRNEQFF. DNA for the CDR3: TGTGCCAGCAGACTAGCGGGTCGAAATGAGCAGTTCTTC. The chain has TRBV6-1 and TRBJ2-1; 9 nucleotides line up with TRBD2. This CDR3 comprises 13 residues. Germline assignment: CDR1 MNHNS and CDR2 SASEGT. V shed 6 bases, J shed 7 bases, and the junction held 4 bases outside the gene matches.

In its sample, this clonotype was seen many times. This chain connects TRBV29-1 to TRBJ1-2, with TRBD1 matching 9 bases. J was trimmed by 8 bases and V by 6 bases; bases with no gene match: 4. This CDR3 is built from 11 residues. Germline V gene data show CDR1 as SQVTM and CDR2 as ANQGSEA. The CDR3 reads CSVRQGEGYTF. The CDR3 DNA reads TGCAGCGTCAGACAGGGGGAAGGCTACACCTTC.

This clonotype was seen ten or more times. V usage is TRBV6-2 or TRBV6-3 and J usage is TRBJ2-3; 8 bases line up with TRBD2. The CDR3 consists of 14 residues. V dropped 9 bases and J dropped 2; count of bases not matched to a gene: 7. Germline CDR1 MNHEY, CDR2 SVGEGT. The CDR3, as DNA: TGTGCCAGTGAGGTAGCGGGAAACACAGATACGCAGTATTTT. Translating it yields CASEVAGNTDTQYF.

Many counts were recorded for this clonotype. This rearrangement joins TRBV6-1 to TRBJ1-3, with unresolved D. The V gene's germline CDR1 is MNHNS and CDR2 SASEGT. Between the trimmed V and J ends, which lost 6 bases and 0 bases, there was a span of 9 bases. The CDR3 is 14 residues long. CDR3 nucleotides: TGTGCCAGCAGCCGCGGGAGCTCTGGAAACACCATATATTTT. Translated, it gives CASSRGSSGNTIYF.

The V and J genes are TRBV5-4 and TRBJ2-5, with 8 bases lining up with TRBD1. The CDR3 is made up of 14 amino acids. Germline values: CDR1 SGHNT, CDR2 YYREEE (reference sequence). Unmatched junction bases numbered 6, after V lost 4 bases and J lost 4 bases. The CDR3 reads CASSNRGTPETQYF. In DNA form, the CDR3 reads TGTGCCAGCAGCAACAGGGGGACTCCAGAGACCCAGTACTTC.

The chain couples TRBV6-6 to TRBJ2-1; TRBD2 matches 7 bases. CDR3 size: 15 residues. V was pared by 6 bases and J by 10 bases, with 15 bases of the junction left unmatched. Germline lookup yields CDR1 MNHNY and CDR2 SVGAGI (reference sequence). CDR3 sequence (DNA): TGTGCCAGCAGATCTGAGCGGGGATTGAACTACGAGCAGTTCTTC. This gives the protein CASRSERGLNYEQFF.

This clonotype has a count of ten or more. V and J are TRBV24-1 and TRBJ2-2, with TRBD1 matching 9 bases. Germline loops: CDR1 KGHDR, CDR2 SFDVKD. The CDR3 totals 15 residues. Trimming took 7 bases from V and 2 from J; bases not matched to a gene: 4. Here the CDR3 reads CATRPDRGNTGELFF. For the CDR3, the DNA is TGTGCCACCAGACCGGACAGGGGTAACACCGGGGAGCTGTTTTTT.

This clonotype was recorded at least ten times. The V gene is TRBV7-2, the J gene TRBJ2-7; 10 bases agree with TRBD1. The germline CDR1 and CDR2 sequences are SGHTA and FQGNSA. This CDR3 contains 15 residues. V lost 1 base and J lost 6; bases outside the gene matches: 6. The DNA of the CDR3 is TGTGCCAGCAGCTTAGAGGGACAGGGGACACGCGAGCAGTACTTC. Protein: CASSLEGQGTREQYF. Based on the CDR3 plus reference TRBV7-2 and TRBJ2-7, the full variable domain is GAGVSQSPSNKVTEKGKDVELRCDPISGHTALYWYRQSLGQGLEFLIYFQGNSAPDKSGLPSDRFSAERTGGSVSTLTIQRTQQEDSAVYLCASSLEGQGTREQYFGPGTRLTVT.

This clonotype was counted ten times or more. This rearrangement joins TRBV7-2 to TRBJ1-2; the match to TRBD1 covers 7 bases. The CDR3 runs to 14 residues. V dropped 5 bases and J dropped 10; count of bases not matched to a gene: 13. CDR1 is SGHTA and CDR2 is FQGNSA in the germline V gene. CDR3 protein: CASSLVGTALDYTF. The DNA of the CDR3 is TGTGCCAGCAGCCTAGTAGGGACAGCCCTTGACTACACCTTC.

About this clonotype: One junction end does not reproduce the germline sequence, and a read error may be involved. This chain joins TRBV18 and TRBJ2-1, with 15 bases identical to TRBD2. Per the germline V gene, CDR1 is KGHSH and CDR2 is LQKENI. The CDR3 runs 16 residues. The CDR3 loop is CASSRTSGGDKNEQLF. CDR3 sequence (DNA): TGTGCCAGCTCAAGGACTAGCGGGGGGGACAAGAATGAGCAGCTCTTC.

About this clonotype: It may be a read error: a sequence one base away is much more abundant. The chain links TRBV5-1 to TRBJ2-7; tentative D call: TRBD2 (6 bases). Germline assignment: CDR1 SGHRS and CDR2 YFSETQ. The CDR3 is 17 amino acids. CDR3 coding DNA: TGCGGCAGCAGCTTGGGGCTTCCGGGACTCGGCTCCTACGAGCAGTACTTC. This encodes CGSSLGLPGLGSYEQYF.